The sequence of this T cell receptor (beta chain) was determined in a study of CD8+ T cells in alopecia areata. Study-wide results and caveats: Scalp clonality and expanded CD8+ clones among the top 100 fell significantly with tofacitinib.

RNA was isolated and reverse transcribed to cDNA, the sequencing template. Measured with immunoSEQ multiplex PCR; TCRdb has only the in-frame clones, and not every one. The table has around 99,000 clones, roughly 89% seen once. In the case of this clone: The antigen remains undetermined.

The V gene lost 6 bases and the J gene lost 3 bases, with 11 bases spanning the gap. The CDR3 extends over 13 amino acids. Germline loops: CDR1 MGHDK, CDR2 SYGVNS. This sample's treatment: oral pan-JAK inhibitor, 5-10 mg twice daily. PBMCs provided sorted CD4+ and CD8+ T cells. The TCR comes from a human donor with alopecia areata. The sample here was CD8+ T cells sorted from blood, taken at week 24, from a patient treated with tofacitinib. The chain joins TRBV25-1 to TRBJ1-2; no clear D. The CDR3 here is CASSDGTYYGYTF. Written as DNA, the CDR3 is TGTGCCAGCAGCGACGGAACCTACTATGGCTACACCTTC.